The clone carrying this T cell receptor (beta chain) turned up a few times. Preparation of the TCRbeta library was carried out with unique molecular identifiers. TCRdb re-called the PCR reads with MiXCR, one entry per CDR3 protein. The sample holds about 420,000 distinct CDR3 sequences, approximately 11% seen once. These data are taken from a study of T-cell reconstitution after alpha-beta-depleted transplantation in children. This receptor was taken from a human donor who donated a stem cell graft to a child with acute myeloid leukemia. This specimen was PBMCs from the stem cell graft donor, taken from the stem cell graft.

CDR3: CASSLVSTSGTDTQYF. Here the CDR3 DNA reads TGTGCCAGCAGCTTAGTAAGCACTAGCGGAACAGATACGCAGTATTTT. This rearrangement joins TRBV7-2 to TRBJ2-3; 8 bases align to TRBD2. After removal of 1 base from V and 3 bases from J, the junction contained 6 bases not matched to a gene. The CDR3 sequence is 16 residues long. Germline CDR1 reads SGHTA; CDR2 reads FQGNSA.